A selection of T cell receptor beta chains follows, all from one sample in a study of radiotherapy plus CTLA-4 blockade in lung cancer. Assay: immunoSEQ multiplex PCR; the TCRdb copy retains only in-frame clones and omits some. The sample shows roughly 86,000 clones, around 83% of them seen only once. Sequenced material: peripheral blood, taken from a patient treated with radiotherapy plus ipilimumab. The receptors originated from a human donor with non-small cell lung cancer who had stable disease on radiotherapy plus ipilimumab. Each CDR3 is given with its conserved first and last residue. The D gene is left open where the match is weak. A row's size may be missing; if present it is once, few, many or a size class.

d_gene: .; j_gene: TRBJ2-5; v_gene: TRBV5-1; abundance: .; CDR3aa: CASSLAGARGETQYF; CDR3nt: TGCGCCAGCAGCTTGGCCGGGGCGAGAGGGGAGACCCAGTACTTC
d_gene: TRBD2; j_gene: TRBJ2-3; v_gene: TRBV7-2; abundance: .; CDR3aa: CASRQRGGQALDTQYF; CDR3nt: TGTGCCAGCCGCCAGCGGGGGGGGCAGGCGTTAGATACGCAGTATTTT
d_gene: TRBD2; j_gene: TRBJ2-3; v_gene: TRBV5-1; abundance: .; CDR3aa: CASSSTSGSTDTQYF; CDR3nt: TGCGCCAGCAGCTCAACTAGCGGAAGCACAGATACGCAGTATTTT
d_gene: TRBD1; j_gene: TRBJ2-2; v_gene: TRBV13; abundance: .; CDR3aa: CASSFGDRGPSTGELFF; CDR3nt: TGTGCCAGCAGCTTCGGTGACAGGGGACCGAGCACCGGGGAGCTGTTTTTT
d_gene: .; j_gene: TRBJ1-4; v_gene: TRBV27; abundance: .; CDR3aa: CASSLRESTNEKLFF; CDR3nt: TGTGCCAGCAGTTTACGGGAGTCAACTAATGAAAAACTGTTTTTT
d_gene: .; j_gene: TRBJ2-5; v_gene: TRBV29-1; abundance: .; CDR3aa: CSVALTGTQETQYF; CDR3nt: TGCAGCGTTGCCCTAACAGGTACCCAAGAGACCCAGTACTTC
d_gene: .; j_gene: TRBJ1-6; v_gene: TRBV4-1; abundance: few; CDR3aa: CASSQGAGNSPLHF; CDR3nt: TGCGCCAGCAGCCAGGGGGCTGGTAATTCACCCCTCCACTTT
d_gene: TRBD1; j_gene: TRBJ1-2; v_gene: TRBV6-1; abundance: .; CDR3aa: CASSAYRDRSNYGYTF; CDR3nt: TGTGCCAGCAGTGCATACCGGGACAGATCTAACTATGGCTACACCTTC
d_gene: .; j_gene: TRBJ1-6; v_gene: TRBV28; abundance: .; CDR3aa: CASSWRARSYNSPLHF; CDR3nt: TGTGCCAGCAGCTGGAGGGCCCGCTCCTATAATTCACCCCTCCACTTT
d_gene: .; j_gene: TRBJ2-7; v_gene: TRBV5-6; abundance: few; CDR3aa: CASSKGIGNSYEQYF; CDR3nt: TGTGCCAGCAGCAAAGGAATAGGGAACTCCTACGAGCAGTACTTC